The T cell receptor (beta chain) described here comes from a study of blood T cell repertoires in COVID-19. Looking at the study overall: PBMCs, B-cell-depleted T cells, or T cells provided the cDNA or gDNA that made up the material.

This clone has a handful of counts. The CDR3 is made up of 16 amino acids. CDR1 MGHRA and CDR2 YSYEKL come from the germline V gene. V lost 2 bases to trimming and J lost 3 bases, with 14 bases between them. Assay used: immunoSEQ multiplex PCR; TCRdb lists only in-frame clones, some missing. The table lists about 110,000 clones, 55% to 75% of them singletons. This receptor was identified in a woman in her forties with acute or convalescent COVID-19. The genes are TRBV4-1 and TRBJ1-3; D gene uncertain. The sequenced sample was peripheral blood. CDR3 sequence reads: CASSQLAQRRGNTIYF. The CDR3 DNA sequence: TGCGCCAGCAGCCAACTGGCCCAGCGGCGTGGAAACACCATATATTTT.